Each of the 29 T cell receptor beta chains below was sequenced from the same sample in a study of T cells in Graves' hyperthyroidism and ophthalmopathy. Regions amplified from RNA transcripts were the TCR beta CDR3 regions. Initially, a first-round RT-PCR of the TCR CDR3 employed the HTBI primer set. Via MiXCR, TCRdb re-called the multiplex PCR reads, giving one row per CDR3 protein. The sample has around 700,000 distinct CDR3 sequences, approximately 18% seen once. The sequencing input was blood. These receptors were obtained from a woman in her forties or fifties with Graves' hyperthyroidism that later progressed to Graves' ophthalmopathy.

This clonotype was counted many times. The rearrangement links TRBV20-1 to TRBJ1-5, with TRBD1 as a possible D gene (6 bases). Germline CDR1 reads DFQATT; CDR2 reads SNEGSKA (reference sequence). CDR3 length: 12 residues. Trimming took 6 bases from V and 10 from J, leaving 16 bases between them. CDR3 DNA sequence: TGCAGTGCGATACAGGGTAGGCTACCCCAGCATTTT. Translating it yields CSAIQGRLPQHF.

The chain combines TRBV29-1 with TRBJ2-1; D gene ambiguous. Germline V CDR1 and CDR2: SQVTM, ANQGSEA. The CDR3 is made up of 14 amino acids. V was clipped by 4 bases and J by 3 bases, with 13 bases between them. CDR3 amino acids: CSVVGGLGYNEQFF. The DNA of the CDR3 is TGCAGCGTTGTGGGCGGATTGGGCTACAATGAGCAGTTCTTC.

The J gene is TRBJ2-3, the V gene TRBV12-3 or TRBV12-4; 9 bases line up with TRBD2. The CDR3 loop spans 15 amino acids. J gave up 5 bases and V 3 bases, and 6 bases lay outside the gene matches. The CDR3 region has the DNA TGTGCCAGCAGTTTTCGGGGCGGGGGGGTAGATACGCAGTATTTT. Translation gives CASSFRGGGVDTQYF.

This clonotype was detected ten times or more. This rearrangement joins TRBV12-3 or TRBV12-4 to TRBJ2-7; TRBD1 matches at 11 bases. The CDR3 covers 18 residues. The junction had 10 bases not matched to a gene; V was cut back by 2 bases and J by 1 base. CDR3 sequence (DNA): TGTGCCAGCAGTTTAAAGGGGACAGGGGGAGGTAGGTCCTACGAGCAGTACTTC. It yields the protein CASSLKGTGGGRSYEQYF.

This clonotype showed up many times. The CDR3 here is CASSEVLATRGGYNEQFF. The CDR3, as DNA: TGTGCCAGCAGTGAAGTCTTAGCGACACGAGGGGGGTACAATGAGCAGTTCTTC. This sequence joins TRBV2 and TRBJ2-1, with D perhaps matching TRBD1 or TRBD2 (6 bases each). Germline V CDR1 and CDR2: SNHLY, FYNNEI. The CDR3 sequence is 18 residues long. V was pared by 1 base and J by 4 bases, with 20 bases between. The variable domain in full, with the rest retrieved from reference TRBV2 and TRBJ2-1, is EPEVTQTPSHQVTQMGQEVILRCVPISNHLYFYWYRQILGQKVEFLVSFYNNEISEKSEIFDDQFSVERPDGSNFTLKIRSTKLEDSAMYFCASSEVLATRGGYNEQFFGPGTRLTVL.

As to this clonotype: This may stem from a read error, because a much larger clone lies one nucleotide away. This chain links TRBV11-2 with TRBJ1-3; D possibly corresponds to TRBD1 (5 bases). Trimming took 5 bases from V and 5 from J, leaving 22 bases between them. The CDR3 is made up of 17 amino acids. CDR1 SGHAT and CDR2 FQNNGV come from the germline V gene. The CDR3 sequence: CASSPPTRRGSRNTIYF. The CDR3 region has the DNA TGTGCCAGCAGCCCACCGACTCGAAGGGGCTCGAGAAACACCATATATTTT. Full variable domain (outside the CDR3, taken from reference TRBV11-2 and TRBJ1-3): EAGVAQSPRYKIIEKRQSVAFWCNPISGHATLYWYQQILGQGPKLLIQFQNNGVVDDSQLPKDRFSAERLKGVDSTLKIQPAKLEDSAVYLCASSPPTRRGSRNTIYFGEGSWLTVV.

The rearrangement links TRBV12-3 or TRBV12-4 to TRBJ2-5; D is unclear. This CDR3 contains 13 residues. Trimming removed 5 bases at V and 1 base at J, with 8 bases between. This CDR3 reads CASSKTSQETQYF. In DNA form, the CDR3 reads TGTGCCAGCAGTAAGACTTCCCAAGAGACCCAGTACTTC.

This clonotype was observed at least ten times. The gene calls are TRBV3-1 and TRBJ2-1; D is possibly TRBD2 (6 bases). V dropped 3 bases and J dropped 8 bases, with 11 bases sitting between them. Germline V lookup: CDR1 LGHDT, CDR2 YNNKEL (reference sequence). This CDR3 region has 13 residues. The CDR3 DNA follows: TGTGCCAGCAGCCACCCTAGCGCCCATGAGCAGTTCTTC. Protein: CASSHPSAHEQFF.

The table lists this clonotype with a few counts. The chain is built from TRBV9 and TRBJ1-1, with a weak D call TRBD1 (5 bases). The V end was cut by 0 bases, the J end by 0 bases, with 15 bases between. CDR3 length: 17 amino acids. The V gene's germline CDR1 is SGDLS and CDR2 YYNGEE. CDR3 sequence: CASSVAGAGGMNTEAFF. DNA for the CDR3: TGTGCCAGCAGCGTAGCTGGGGCGGGAGGAATGAACACTGAAGCTTTCTTT.

This clonotype was seen repeatedly, ten times or more. V is TRBV2 and J is TRBJ2-7; D call uncertain. V was shortened by 8 bases and J by 0 bases, with 8 bases between the two germline ends. The CDR3 runs to 12 residues. Looked up from germline, CDR1 is SNHLY and CDR2 is FYNNEI. In nucleotides, the CDR3 is TGTGCCAGCCAGGAGTTCTCCTACGAGCAGTACTTC. Amino acids: CASQEFSYEQYF.

As DNA, the CDR3 is TGTGCCAGCAGCTTAGGGGACAGGGTAGGTACTGAAGCTTTCTTT. Protein sequence: CASSLGDRVGTEAFF. The chain employs TRBV7-9 and TRBJ1-1, with 9 bases that match TRBD1. CDR3 size: 15 residues. Germline CDR1 and CDR2: SEHNR and FQNEAQ (reference sequence). With V trimmed by 1 base and J by 5 bases, 5 bases remained unmatched.

This chain uses TRBV19 with TRBJ2-7, with 7 bases matching TRBD1. V shed 3 bases and J 3 bases; nucleotides not matched to a gene: 8. This CDR3 has 15 residues. From germline, CDR1 is LNHDA and CDR2 SQIVND (reference sequence). CDR3 protein: CASSIGRDRYYEQYF. The CDR3 nucleotides are TGTGCCAGTAGTATCGGCCGGGACAGATACTACGAGCAGTACTTC.

This clonotype turned up a few times. One end of the junction does not line up with germline, which may come from a read error. The chain joins TRBV27 to TRBJ1-1; D may be TRBD1 (5 bases). Germline V gene data show CDR1 as MNHEY and CDR2 as SMNVEV (reference sequence). This CDR3 has 14 amino acids. The DNA of the CDR3 is TGTGCCAGCAGTTTCGGGTTGGAGGACACTGGAGCTTTCTTT. Encoded protein: CASSFGLEDTGAFF.

A few counts support this clonotype. The chain combines TRBV11-3 with TRBJ2-2; a possible D gene is TRBD1 (5 bases). The V end was cut by 1 base, the J end by 0 bases, with 12 bases between. Germline CDR1 and CDR2: SGHNT and YENEEA. This CDR3 comprises 17 residues. The CDR3 loop is CASSLGRQQPNTGELFF. CDR3 sequence (DNA): TGTGCCAGCAGCTTAGGAAGACAGCAACCGAACACCGGGGAGCTGTTTTTT. The full variable domain, completed using reference TRBV11-3 and TRBJ2-2, is EAGVVQSPRYKIIEKKQPVAFWCNPISGHNTLYWYLQNLGQGPELLIRYENEEAVDDSQLPKDRFSAERLKGVDSTLKIQPAELGDSAVYLCASSLGRQQPNTGELFFGEGSRLTVL.

This clonotype was detected only once. No conserved phenylalanine or tryptophan is present at the end of the CDR3, so a read error is the likely explanation. The chain employs TRBV5-1 and TRBJ2-1; tentative D call: TRBD1 (5 bases). V lost 0 bases, J lost 0 bases, and 7 bases lay in between. The CDR3 totals 15 residues. In germline, CDR1 is SGHRS, CDR2 YFSETQ. Here the CDR3 reads CASSLGDSSYNEQFS. The CDR3 bases are TGCGCCAGCAGCTTGGGAGACAGCTCCTACAATGAGCAGTTCTCC.

This clonotype was counted between two and nine times. The V call is TRBV20-1, the J call TRBJ2-3, with 11 positions matching TRBD2. Unmatched junction bases numbered 3, after V lost 1 base and J lost 6 bases. Per the germline V gene, CDR1 is DFQATT and CDR2 is SNEGSKA (reference sequence). The CDR3 extends over 14 amino acids. The CDR3 region has the DNA TGCAGTGCTAGAGGACTAGCGGGGCTGGATACGCAGTATTTT. Amino acid sequence: CSARGLAGLDTQYF.

This clonotype was seen only a few times. V and J are TRBV6-1 and TRBJ2-2; the D is unclear. Germline V lookup: CDR1 MNHNS, CDR2 SASEGT. CDR3 length equals 13 residues. V was trimmed by 5 bases and J by 5 bases, leaving 9 bases between them. CDR3 region: CASSPSRTGELFF. In nucleotides, the CDR3 is TGTGCCAGCAGTCCCTCAAGGACCGGGGAGCTGTTTTTT.

This clonotype was seen many times. The chain joins TRBV11-3 to TRBJ2-5; the D call may be TRBD1 or TRBD2 (5 bases each). The ends were cut back, 5 bases at V and 3 bases at J, with 16 bases in the middle. Germline lookup yields CDR1 SGHNT and CDR2 YENEEA. The CDR3 extends over 15 amino acids. This CDR3 is CASSITTGGEETQYF. In DNA form, the CDR3 reads TGTGCCAGCAGCATAACCACTGGGGGAGAAGAGACCCAGTACTTC.

This clonotype was counted many times. The J gene is TRBJ2-3, the V gene TRBV11-3; D not resolved. Per germline, CDR1 SGHNT and CDR2 YENEEA. V gave up 0 bases and J gave up 0 bases, with 4 bases separating them. This CDR3 is built from 14 residues. CDR3 DNA sequence: TGTGCCAGCAGCTTAGATCTGAGCACAGATACGCAGTATTTT. Its protein is CASSLDLSTDTQYF.

This clonotype turned up a few times. A much larger clone differs from this one at a single base, so this may be a read error. V and J are TRBV3-1 and TRBJ1-5; no firm D call. The CDR3 is 15 amino acids. The V end lost 1 base, the J end lost 5 bases, and 12 bases lay between the germline ends. From germline, CDR1 is LGHDT and CDR2 YNNKEL (reference sequence). CDR3 residues: CASSQGCGRHQPQHF. The CDR3 DNA reads as TGTGCCAGCAGCCAAGGCTGCGGCCGGCATCAGCCCCAGCATTTT.

The rearrangement uses TRBV3-1 and TRBJ1-1; no clear D. Germline V gene sequence: CDR1 LGHDT, CDR2 YNNKEL (reference sequence). The V gene lost 3 bases and the J gene lost 0 bases, with 8 bases spanning the gap. This CDR3 has 14 residues. In DNA form, the CDR3 reads TGTGCCAGCAGCCAGCTGTCAGTGAACACTGAAGCTTTCTTT. Translation gives CASSQLSVNTEAFF.

The chain couples TRBV7-9 to TRBJ2-7; 10 positions agree with TRBD1. Germline trimming cut 6 bases from V and 5 bases from J; bases unmatched to any gene: 13. This CDR3 region has 16 residues. The germline V gene encodes CDR1 SEHNR and CDR2 FQNEAQ (reference sequence). This CDR3 reads CASRKISGQGTHEQYF. In DNA form, the CDR3 reads TGTGCCAGCAGAAAAATATCGGGACAGGGGACCCACGAGCAGTACTTC.

V and J are TRBV5-1 and TRBJ1-4; unclear D gene. The V gene's germline CDR1 is SGHRS and CDR2 YFSETQ. Trimming took off 4 bases at V and 8 bases at J, with 9 bases between the two ends. This CDR3 contains 12 residues. CDR3 protein: CASSGSDEKLFF. DNA for the CDR3: TGCGCCAGCAGCGGCAGCGACGAAAAACTGTTTTTT. The full variable domain, with the rest looked up from reference TRBV5-1 and TRBJ1-4, is KAGVTQTPRYLIKTRGQQVTLSCSPISGHRSVSWYQQTPGQGLQFLFEYFSETQRNKGNFPGRFSGRQFSNSRSEMNVSTLELGDSALYLCASSGSDEKLFFGSGTQLSVL.

This clonotype was seen repeatedly, ten times or more. The V call is TRBV18, the J call TRBJ1-4; TRBD1 aligns across 7 bases. The CDR3 is 16 residues long. Per germline, CDR1 KGHSH and CDR2 LQKENI. J lost 6 bases, V lost 3 bases, and 10 bases had no gene match. In DNA, the CDR3 is TGTGCCAGCTCACCGGAGGACAGGACCTTTTATGAAAAACTGTTTTTT. As protein: CASSPEDRTFYEKLFF. The whole variable domain, filled in from reference TRBV18 and TRBJ1-4, reads NAGVMQNPRHLVRRRGQEARLRCSPMKGHSHVYWYRQLPEEGLKFMVYLQKENIIDESGMPKERFSAEFPKEGPSILRIQQVVRGDSAAYFCASSPEDRTFYEKLFFGSGTQLSVL.

This clonotype was seen only a few times. The V gene is TRBV4-1, the J gene TRBJ2-3; D might be TRBD1 (7 bases). There are 17 residues in the CDR3. The germline V and J ends were trimmed by 1 base and 4 bases, with 18 bases remaining between them. Per germline, CDR1 MGHRA and CDR2 YSYEKL. CDR3 protein: CASSQVPGRGRSDTQYF. The CDR3 region has the DNA TGCGCCAGCAGCCAAGTTCCGGGCAGGGGGAGGTCAGATACGCAGTATTTT.

About this clonotype: Just one base apart from a much larger clone, this may be a read error. The V and J genes are TRBV2 and TRBJ2-3; 13 bases map to TRBD2. CDR1 and CDR2 from the germline V gene are SNHLY and FYNNEI. This CDR3 spans 15 amino acids. The V segment lost 4 bases and the J segment 10 bases; nucleotides outside the gene matches: 8. The CDR3 here is CASSVTSGGSDAQYF. The CDR3 DNA reads as TGTGCCAGCAGTGTGACTAGCGGGGGGTCGGATGCGCAGTATTTT.

This chain uses TRBV13 with TRBJ1-2, with TRBD1 as a possible D gene (6 bases). Germline values: CDR1 PRHDT, CDR2 FYEKMQ (reference sequence). CDR3 length: 15 amino acids. Trimming took 5 bases from V and 6 from J, leaving 19 bases between them. The CDR3: CASSPSQGLRHGYTF. The CDR3 DNA follows: TGTGCCAGCAGCCCTAGTCAGGGGTTAAGGCATGGCTACACCTTC.

The table lists this clonotype with many counts. This chain links TRBV10-3 with TRBJ2-5; perhaps TRBD2 as D (5 bases). Trimming stripped 2 bases from V and 1 base from J, with 11 bases between. Germline CDR1 reads ENHRY; CDR2 reads SYGVKD. This CDR3 contains 15 residues. CDR3 DNA: TGTGCCATCAGTGAGAAATTGGCGGGCCAAGAGACCCAGTACTTC. As protein: CAISEKLAGQETQYF.

This clonotype was detected a few times. J is TRBJ2-2 and V is TRBV12-3 or TRBV12-4, with a tentative D call TRBD2 (7 bases). Trimming shortened V by 4 bases and J by 3 bases, and 12 bases separated the two germline ends. The CDR3 spans 15 residues. CDR3 bases: TGTGCCAGCAGTTCTCGGGGGGCGGACACCGGGGAGCTGTTTTTT. Protein product: CASSSRGADTGELFF.